This TCR beta chain was profiled in a study of cytomegalovirus exposure and HLA in healthy donors. Study overall: Of the donors genotyped, about 390 in all, 65% to 90% fell in the Caucasian-associated ancestry cluster. Findings and limits, study-wide: Cytomegalovirus-associated status was assigned to around 160 TCR beta chains. Sequencing likely generated an artifact that appeared as a cluster of highly shared sequence variants.

Trimming took 0 bases from V and 4 from J; bases not matched to a gene: 18. The V gene's germline CDR1 is LNHNV and CDR2 YYDKDF (reference sequence). CDR3 length equals 19 residues. In this sample, this clone turned up once. Its antigen is unknown. Both 60 Vbeta primers and 13 Jbeta primers went into the PCR. The protocol was immunoSEQ multiplex PCR, while the TCRdb copy is restricted to in-frame clones and leaves out a portion. Here the sample spans about 200,000 clones, 75% to 85% being singletons. All the people who gave samples were healthy bone marrow donors. This sequence originates from a woman in her thirties or forties in good health and CMV-seronegative. The material sequenced was PBMCs. The chain combines TRBV15 with TRBJ2-7; 7 bases fit TRBD1. In DNA form, the CDR3 reads TGTGCCACCAGCAGAGAGCCTTATCGTCATTTGGGACAGAAGTACGAGCAGTACTTC. This translates into CATSREPYRHLGQKYEQYF.